This entry describes one T cell receptor beta chain. Antigen unknown. Punch biopsies of lesional scalp, plus peripheral blood, were taken from alopecia areata patients. The sample belongs to a study of CD8+ T cells in alopecia areata. In the study overall: Among treated patients, oral tofacitinib was administered at 5 to 10 mg twice daily.

cDNA reverse transcribed from extracted RNA served as the sequencing template. Sequencing was performed with immunoSEQ multiplex PCR; in TCRdb, only in-frame clones are kept and a portion is missing. In the table there are 45,000 to 60,000 clones, 96% of which are singletons. Findings and caveats of the study: It was less clear whether patients shared TCRs than it was in mice, possibly because of HLA.

There are 13 residues in the CDR3. J lost 7 bases, V lost 3 bases, and 3 bases had no gene match. CDR1 is SGDLS, CDR2 YYNGEE, per germline. This sample comprised CD8+ T cells sorted from blood, obtained at week 0. The chain is built from TRBV9 and TRBJ1-2, with 10 bases lining up with TRBD1. This TCR was recovered from a human donor with alopecia areata. The CDR3 protein is CASSDGTGVGYTF. The CDR3 DNA reads as TGTGCCAGCAGCGATGGGACAGGGGTTGGCTACACCTTC.